Below are 18 T cell receptor beta chains sequenced from a single sample in a study of blood T cell repertoires in COVID-19. Libraries were prepared by immunoSEQ multiplex PCR; TCRdb keeps only in-frame clonotypes and omits some of them. The sample lists approximately 300,000 clones; about nine tenths were seen once. The sequenced sample consisted of peripheral blood. Every receptor here comes from a woman aged 25 to 45 with COVID-19, enrolled during active disease.

The J gene is TRBJ2-3, the V gene TRBV5-8, with D perhaps matching TRBD2 (6 bases). Trimming took off 4 bases at V and 0 bases at J, with 12 bases between the two ends. Germline V gene lookup returns CDR1 SGHTS and CDR2 YDEGEE. The CDR3 runs to 15 residues. In nucleotides, the CDR3 is TGTGCCAGCAGCCCCCAAGGGACTAGCACAGATACGCAGTATTTT. Protein sequence: CASSPQGTSTDTQYF.

The chain joins TRBV19 to TRBJ1-2; maybe TRBD1 (5 bases). CDR3 length: 14 residues. Trimming cost V 7 bases and J 3 bases, with 15 bases left between them. Looked up from germline, CDR1 is LNHDA and CDR2 is SQIVND (reference sequence). CDR3 bases: TGTGCCAGTACTCCCAAGGGGATGCACTATGGCTACACCTTC. Translated: CASTPKGMHYGYTF.

This chain connects TRBV7-6 to TRBJ1-1; D perhaps matches TRBD1 (5 bases). CDR1 and CDR2 (germline): SGHVS, FNYEAQ. Trimming took 6 bases from V and 4 from J, leaving 12 bases between them. The CDR3 consists of 13 residues. The CDR3 region is CASSLTGLTEAFF. The CDR3 DNA is TGTGCCAGCAGTCTCACGGGACTCACTGAAGCTTTCTTT.

The chain carries TRBV28 and TRBJ1-6; 7 bases map to TRBD1. The CDR3 consists of 14 residues. Germline lookup yields CDR1 MDHEN and CDR2 SYDVKM. V was pared by 6 bases and J by 8 bases, with 7 bases of the junction left unmatched. CDR3 DNA sequence: TGTGCCAGCAGACCCACAGGGGATCATTCACCCCTCCACTTT. This encodes CASRPTGDHSPLHF.

This rearrangement joins TRBV5-1 to TRBJ2-7; D uncertain. This CDR3 has 14 residues. Trimming left V 0 bases short and J 6 bases short, with 13 bases between. Per the germline V gene, CDR1 is SGHRS and CDR2 is YFSETQ. The CDR3 DNA reads as TGCGCCAGCAGCTTGGGACTGGCCGAATCCGAGCAGTACTTC. Its protein is CASSLGLAESEQYF. The variable domain in full, with the rest retrieved from reference TRBV5-1 and TRBJ2-7, is KAGVTQTPRYLIKTRGQQVTLSCSPISGHRSVSWYQQTPGQGLQFLFEYFSETQRNKGNFPGRFSGRQFSNSRSEMNVSTLELGDSALYLCASSLGLAESEQYFGPGTRLTVT.

The chain couples TRBV19 to TRBJ2-7; a weak D match, TRBD1 (6 bases). V lost 2 bases, J lost 5 bases, and 13 bases lay in between. CDR1 LNHDA and CDR2 SQIVND come from the germline V gene (reference sequence). The CDR3 length is 14 residues. CDR3 sequence: CASSIRGQLNEQYF. CDR3 nucleotide sequence: TGTGCCAGTAGTATAAGAGGACAGCTGAACGAGCAGTACTTC.

The genes are TRBV6-2 or TRBV6-3 and TRBJ2-7; TRBD2 agrees at 9 bases. Trimming removed 5 bases from V and 3 bases from J; junction bases left unmatched: 2. CDR3 length equals 13 residues. Germline values: CDR1 MNHEY, CDR2 SVGEGT. CDR3 sequence (DNA): TGTGCCAGCAGTCTAGCGGGACTCTACGAGCAGTACTTC. It codes for CASSLAGLYEQYF.

The V and J genes are TRBV6-6 and TRBJ2-7; 9 bases are shared with TRBD2. CDR3 length: 14 amino acids. The germline V gene encodes CDR1 MNHNY and CDR2 SVGAGI (reference sequence). V shed 7 bases, J shed 2 bases, and the junction held 6 bases outside the gene matches. CDR3 DNA: TGTGCCAGCACCCAAGCGGGAGGAACCTACGAGCAGTACTTC. This translates into CASTQAGGTYEQYF.

The chain uses TRBV11-3 and TRBJ2-7; 8 bases are shared with TRBD1. V dropped 5 bases and J dropped 2; count of bases not matched to a gene: 11. This CDR3 has 16 residues. Germline V CDR1 and CDR2: SGHNT, YENEEA. The CDR3 DNA reads TGTGCCAGCAGCGCGACAGGGGTTCGATTTCCCTACGAGCAGTACTTC. Its translation is CASSATGVRFPYEQYF.

The chain is built from TRBV28 and TRBJ2-3, with TRBD2 identical over 9 bases. This CDR3 has 14 amino acids. CDR1 and CDR2 (germline): MDHEN, SYDVKM. V trimming: 7 bases; J trimming: 4 bases; junction bases outside the gene matches: 6. The CDR3 loop reads CASISGSWADTQYF. The CDR3, as DNA: TGTGCCAGCATTAGCGGGAGTTGGGCAGATACGCAGTATTTT.

V is TRBV6-6 and J is TRBJ1-6, with D possibly being TRBD1 (6 bases). Germline V lookup: CDR1 MNHNY, CDR2 SVGAGI (reference sequence). This CDR3 is 13 amino acids long. Trimming took 7 bases from V and 7 from J, leaving 11 bases between them. CDR3 in DNA: TGTGCCAGCACACAAACAGGGAATTCACCCCTCCACTTT. This translates into CASTQTGNSPLHF.

This chain links TRBV5-5 with TRBJ1-5, with a tentative D call TRBD1 (5 bases). V shed 0 bases and J shed 11 bases, with 15 bases lying between them. Germline loops: CDR1 SGHKS, CDR2 YYEKEE (reference sequence). This CDR3 comprises 14 residues. As DNA, the CDR3 is TGTGCCAGCAGCTTGGGGCAGGGTAGTCATGCCCAGCATTTT. It codes for CASSLGQGSHAQHF.

The gene calls are TRBV11-2 and TRBJ2-5; unclear D gene. The CDR3 loop spans 11 amino acids. CDR1 and CDR2 from the germline V gene are SGHAT and FQNNGV. Trimming removed 2 bases at V and 5 bases at J, with 3 bases between. The CDR3 DNA sequence: TGTGCCAGCAGCTTAAGCGAGACCCAGTACTTC. This encodes CASSLSETQYF.

A single count supports this clone. The chain uses TRBV11-2 and TRBJ1-1, with D hard to call. V was trimmed by 2 bases and J by 3 bases, leaving 10 bases between them. This CDR3 spans 14 amino acids. In germline, CDR1 is SGHAT, CDR2 FQNNGV. CDR3 loop: CASSLWKGDTEAFF. CDR3 in DNA: TGTGCCAGCAGCTTATGGAAGGGAGACACTGAAGCTTTCTTT. Supplemented by reference TRBV11-2 and TRBJ1-1, the full variable domain reads EAGVAQSPRYKIIEKRQSVAFWCNPISGHATLYWYQQILGQGPKLLIQFQNNGVVDDSQLPKDRFSAERLKGVDSTLKIQPAKLEDSAVYLCASSLWKGDTEAFFGQGTRLTVV.

This chain links TRBV4-3 with TRBJ1-1; TRBD1 might be the D (6 bases). CDR1 is LGHNA and CDR2 is YSLEER in the germline V gene. There are 14 residues in the CDR3. Trimming removed 5 bases from V and 5 bases from J, with 15 bases in between. CDR3 region: CASSGGHPSTEAFF. The CDR3 nucleotides are TGCGCCAGCAGCGGGGGACATCCGAGTACTGAAGCTTTCTTT.

The chain combines TRBV7-2 with TRBJ2-1, with 11 bases fitting TRBD2. V shed 0 bases, J shed 7 bases, and the junction held 5 bases outside the gene matches. Looked up from germline, CDR1 is SGHTA and CDR2 is FQGNSA. The CDR3 consists of 16 residues. CDR3 DNA sequence: TGTGCCAGCAGCTTAGCCTCGGGACTAGCGGTGAATGAGCAGTTCTTC. Its protein product is CASSLASGLAVNEQFF. Based on the CDR3 plus reference TRBV7-2 and TRBJ2-1, the full variable domain is GAGVSQSPSNKVTEKGKDVELRCDPISGHTALYWYRQSLGQGLEFLIYFQGNSAPDKSGLPSDRFSAERTGGSVSTLTIQRTQQEDSAVYLCASSLASGLAVNEQFFGPGTRLTVL.

In its sample, this clone was seen a few times. The rearrangement joins TRBV6-5 to TRBJ1-1; a possible D gene is TRBD1 (5 bases). CDR1 is MNHEY, CDR2 SVGAGI, per germline. V dropped 7 bases and J dropped 5 bases, with 14 bases sitting between them. The CDR3 loop spans 13 amino acids. CDR3 sequence reads: CASTLSGETEAFF. CDR3 coding DNA: TGTGCCAGCACTCTGTCGGGGGAGACTGAAGCTTTCTTT.

The rearrangement links TRBV4-3 to TRBJ2-7, with TRBD2 identical over 11 bases. CDR1 and CDR2 (germline): LGHNA, YSLEER. Trimming at V came to 0 bases and at J to 3 bases, leaving 4 bases not matched to a gene. The CDR3 extends over 16 amino acids. The CDR3 nucleotides are TGCGCCAGCAGCCAAGATCTAGCGGGGGGCCTCTACGAGCAGTACTTC. It codes for CASSQDLAGGLYEQYF.